This TCR beta chain derives from a study of T cell repertoires in cytomegalovirus infection. Study overall: CMV epitopes used comprised recently identified HLA-C-restricted ones and well-studied HLA-B-restricted ones. Indications came from public TCR beta signatures; they pointed to CMV infection and to a matching HLA type.

Trimming took 4 bases from V and 7 from J; bases not matched to a gene: 4. Per germline, CDR1 MNHEY and CDR2 SMNVEV (reference sequence). CDR3 length equals 13 residues. Whole-study findings and limits: CMV-specific TCR beta clonotypes restricted by HLA-C were the ones dominating the ex vivo response.

TCRdb re-called the reads with MiXCR, one entry per CDR3 protein. The profile shows 300,000 to 400,000 distinct CDR3 sequences, around a quarter of them singletons. The sample holds a few counts of this clonotype. Antigen: not known. The sequences come from cultured PBMCs, collected from culture after CMV antigen stimulation. The chain uses TRBV27 and TRBJ2-3; 8 bases agree with TRBD1. The source is a human donor in good health (CMV status not recorded). Some clones in this sample may be carry-over from other donors' samples. The CDR3 DNA follows: TGTGCCAGCAGTTCTTCCAGGGGGCATACGCAGTATTTT. Translated: CASSSSRGHTQYF.